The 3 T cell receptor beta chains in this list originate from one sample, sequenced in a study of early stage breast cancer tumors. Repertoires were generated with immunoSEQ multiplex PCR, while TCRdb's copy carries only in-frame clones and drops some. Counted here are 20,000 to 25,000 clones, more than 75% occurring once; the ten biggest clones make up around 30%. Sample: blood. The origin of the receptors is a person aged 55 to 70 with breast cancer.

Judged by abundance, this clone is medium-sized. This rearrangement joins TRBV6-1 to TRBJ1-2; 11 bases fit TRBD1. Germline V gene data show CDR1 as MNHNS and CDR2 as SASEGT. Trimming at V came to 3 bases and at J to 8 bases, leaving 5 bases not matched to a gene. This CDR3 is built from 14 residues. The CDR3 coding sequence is TGTGCCAGCAGTGAGGAGGACAGGGGGCTAGGCTACACCTTC. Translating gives CASSEEDRGLGYTF.

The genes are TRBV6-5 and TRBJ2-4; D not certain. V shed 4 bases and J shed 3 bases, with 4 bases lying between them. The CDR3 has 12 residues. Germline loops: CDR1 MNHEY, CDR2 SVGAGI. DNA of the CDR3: TGTGCCAGCAGTTCGGGCAAAAACATTCAGTACTTC. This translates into CASSSGKNIQYF.

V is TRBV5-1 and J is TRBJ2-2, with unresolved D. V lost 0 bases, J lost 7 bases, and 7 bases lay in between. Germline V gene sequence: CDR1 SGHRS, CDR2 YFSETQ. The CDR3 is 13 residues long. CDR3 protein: CASSLVTLGELFF. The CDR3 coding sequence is TGCGCCAGCAGCTTGGTTACCCTCGGGGAGCTGTTTTTT.